This passage covers 5 T cell receptor beta chains from one sample sequenced in a study of tumor-infiltrating lymphocytes in primary liver carcinoma. RNA isolated from unsorted whole blood supplied the blood RNA, with germline DNA also extracted. Total RNA (roughly 530 ng) served as template for TCR beta cDNA synthesis primed by a constant-region primer. Slightly modified ARM-PCR, run as three nested multiplex PCR rounds, produced the TCR beta libraries. The first two PCR rounds used TRBV1-TRBV30 forward primers with a C-beta reverse primer, roughly 10 cycles each. In TCRdb, the multiplex PCR reads were re-called with MiXCR into one record per CDR3 protein. The table has approximately 300,000 distinct CDR3 sequences, 55% to 65% seen once. The sample comprised peripheral blood. These receptors were collected from a man in his forties with primary liver carcinoma and hepatitis B virus infection.

The rearrangement joins TRBV6-1 to TRBJ2-7; D assignment may be TRBD1 or TRBD2 (6 bases each). Germline lookup yields CDR1 MNHNS and CDR2 SASEGT. The CDR3 totals 15 residues. Trimming left V 6 bases short and J 6 bases short, with 21 bases between. CDR3 DNA sequence: TGTGCCAGCAGCCTGACTAGAGGGGGACGGGGCGAGCAGTACTTC. Protein product: CASSLTRGGRGEQYF.

This clonotype showed up just once. With a much larger clone just one base away, this may be a read error. V and J are TRBV4-2 and TRBJ2-2; possible D gene TRBD2, 6 bases. CDR1 and CDR2 from the germline V gene are LGHNA and YNFKEQ. This CDR3 region has 13 residues. This CDR3 reads CANSQDRGLELFF. Written as DNA, the CDR3 is TGTGCCAACAGCCAAGATCGTGGACTAGAGCTGTTTTTT.

With respect to this clonotype: At one boundary the junction diverges from the germline segment, which might be a read error. This sequence joins TRBV6-2 or TRBV6-3 and TRBJ2-1; 8 positions match TRBD1. The CDR3 runs 15 residues. Germline-derived CDR1 and CDR2 are MNHEY and SVGEGT. CDR3 sequence: CASSLLDRGYNEQSF. Here the CDR3 DNA reads TGTGCCAGCAGCTTACTTGACAGGGGCTACAATGAGCAGTCCTTC.

For this clonotype: The junction departs from the called germline gene at one end, perhaps through a read error. This sequence joins TRBV29-1 and TRBJ1-2; the D gene is possibly TRBD1 (5 bases). The germline V gene has CDR1 SQVTM and CDR2 ANQGSEA. The CDR3 consists of 15 residues. CDR3 protein: CSVERGWGMGYGYTF. The CDR3 DNA reads as TGCAGCGTTGAGCGGGGCTGGGGCATGGGCTATGGTTACACCTTC.

The chain is built from TRBV7-8 and TRBJ2-3; 7 bases align to TRBD1. The germline CDR1 and CDR2 sequences are SGHVS and FQNEAQ. Trimming took 3 bases from V and 6 from J; bases not matched to a gene: 9. CDR3 length: 15 residues. The CDR3 coding sequence is TGTGCCAGCAGCTTGGGGACAGTCCCATGGGATACGCAGTATTTT. It yields the protein CASSLGTVPWDTQYF.